The next 13 T cell receptor beta chains were all read from a single sample in a study of cytomegalovirus exposure and HLA in healthy donors. The PCR had 60 Vbeta and 13 Jbeta primers. TCRdb's copy holds only in-frame clones and misses some; the assay was immunoSEQ multiplex PCR. The sample carries about 130,000 clones, roughly 80% recorded once. Sequencing used PBMCs. These receptor sequences come from a woman between 40 and 55 years old in good health and CMV-seropositive.

This clone has a handful of counts. The chain carries TRBV10-3 and TRBJ2-5; D might be TRBD2 (6 bases). Trimming cost V 5 bases and J 1 base, with 14 bases left between them. Germline V lookup: CDR1 ENHRY, CDR2 SYGVKD. The CDR3 extends over 15 amino acids. DNA of the CDR3: TGTGCCATCAGTCCGGGAGACCGGAGCCAAGAGACCCAGTACTTC. Its protein product is CAISPGDRSQETQYF.

The chain couples TRBV30 to TRBJ2-3; possibly TRBD2 for D (6 bases). V lost 0 bases to trimming and J lost 6 bases, with 16 bases between them. The CDR3 is made up of 15 amino acids. Looked up from germline, CDR1 is GTSNPN and CDR2 is SVGIG (reference sequence). The CDR3 protein is CAWSVEKGGLDTQYF. Written as DNA, the CDR3 is TGTGCCTGGAGTGTAGAAAAGGGAGGTCTGGATACGCAGTATTTT.

The V and J genes are TRBV5-1 and TRBJ2-3, with D perhaps matching TRBD1 (6 bases). CDR1 and CDR2 from the germline V gene are SGHRS and YFSETQ. V lost 3 bases to trimming and J lost 2 bases, with 16 bases between them. The CDR3 length is 16 residues. The CDR3 loop reads CASSSGLAGVTDTQYF. For the CDR3, the DNA is TGCGCCAGCAGCTCCGGTCTGGCAGGGGTCACAGATACGCAGTATTTT.

The chain joins TRBV29-1 to TRBJ2-3; D may be TRBD1 (6 bases). Between the trimmed V and J ends, which lost 3 bases and 2 bases, there was a span of 15 bases. The germline gives CDR1 SQVTM, CDR2 ANQGSEA. The CDR3 is 15 residues long. The CDR3 loop is CSVDWLDRSTDTQYF. As DNA, the CDR3 is TGCAGCGTTGATTGGTTGGACAGATCCACAGATACGCAGTATTTT.

The V gene is TRBV19, the J gene TRBJ2-5; TRBD2 is a possible D gene (6 bases). This CDR3 has 14 amino acids. The V end lost 6 bases, the J end lost 5 bases, and 16 bases lay between the germline ends. Germline V gene data show CDR1 as LNHDA and CDR2 as SQIVND (reference sequence). CDR3 in amino acids: CASRDLGGEETQYF. DNA of the CDR3: TGTGCCAGTAGAGATCTTGGAGGGGAGGAGACCCAGTACTTC.

The genes are TRBV5-1 and TRBJ2-3; 8 nucleotides match TRBD2. Germline-derived CDR1 and CDR2 are SGHRS and YFSETQ. The CDR3 contains 16 residues. The V and J ends lost 6 bases and 4 bases, in that order; junction bases with no gene match: 13. The CDR3 nucleotides are TGCGCCAGCACCCGGTCGGGAGCGGGAGATGCAGATACGCAGTATTTT. Its protein product is CASTRSGAGDADTQYF.

The rearrangement joins TRBV28 to TRBJ2-1, with D maybe TRBD2 (7 bases). Per the germline V gene, CDR1 is MDHEN and CDR2 is SYDVKM. V was cut by 2 bases and J by 7 bases, with 15 bases left in between. The CDR3 is made up of 15 amino acids. CDR3 coding DNA: TGTGCCAGCAGTTTAAGGCAGGGGCGGGGGAATGAGCAGTTCTTC. Translating gives CASSLRQGRGNEQFF.

The rearrangement links TRBV30 to TRBJ1-2; D possibly corresponds to TRBD1 (6 bases). Germline CDR1 and CDR2: GTSNPN and SVGIG (reference sequence). This CDR3 comprises 15 residues. Trimming removed 5 bases from V and 4 bases from J, with 20 bases in between. CDR3 sequence reads: CAWAGTPRAIYGYTF. CDR3 in DNA: TGTGCCTGGGCCGGGACACCAAGGGCCATCTATGGCTACACCTTC.

Remarks on this clone: This sample includes further DNA sequences coding for the same CDR3. The chain carries TRBV10-3 and TRBJ2-1; 10 bases align to TRBD2. With 2 bases clipped from V and 5 bases from J, the junction kept 6 bases outside the gene matches. This CDR3 has 16 amino acids. Germline loops: CDR1 ENHRY, CDR2 SYGVKD. The CDR3, as DNA: TGTGCCATCAGTGAGACTAGCGGGATCCCTCACAATGAGCAGTTCTTC. Its translation is CAISETSGIPHNEQFF.

J is TRBJ2-7 and V is TRBV18; D unresolved. With 2 bases removed from V and 3 bases from J, the gap between germline ends came to 11 bases. Germline V lookup: CDR1 KGHSH, CDR2 LQKENI. The CDR3 extends over 14 amino acids. DNA for the CDR3: TGTGCCAGCTCACCATCCCCTACCGGCTACGAGCAGTACTTC. It specifies CASSPSPTGYEQYF.

CDR3 region: CASSLELGGRYGNEQFF. CDR3 bases: TGTGCCAGCAGCTTAGAACTAGGCGGGAGGTATGGGAATGAGCAGTTCTTC. The genes are TRBV11-2 and TRBJ2-1; 8 nucleotides agree with TRBD2. Germline loops: CDR1 SGHAT, CDR2 FQNNGV. The CDR3 length is 17 residues. Trimming at V came to 0 bases and at J to 7 bases, leaving 11 bases not matched to a gene.

The rearrangement joins TRBV18 to TRBJ2-5, with unresolved D. The CDR3 is 15 amino acids. From germline, CDR1 is KGHSH and CDR2 LQKENI. V shed 3 bases and J shed 2 bases, with 13 bases lying between them. This CDR3 is CASSPLPTVQETQYF. Written as DNA, the CDR3 is TGTGCCAGCTCACCTCTTCCCACAGTTCAAGAGACCCAGTACTTC.

Of note for this clone: Different DNA sequences within this sample yield the same CDR3. V gene TRBV9 combines with J gene TRBJ2-1; 9 nucleotides line up with TRBD2. The CDR3 covers 15 residues. V dropped 3 bases and J dropped 6; count of bases not matched to a gene: 7. Germline V gives CDR1 SGDLS, CDR2 YYNGEE. The chain's CDR3 is CASSDSGLAFNEQFF. CDR3 nucleotide sequence: TGTGCCAGCAGCGATTCAGGACTAGCGTTCAATGAGCAGTTCTTC. Complete variable domain (other parts from reference TRBV9 and TRBJ2-1): DSGVTQTPKHLITATGQRVTLRCSPRSGDLSVYWYQQSLDQGLQFLIQYYNGEERAKGNILERFSAQQFPDLHSELNLSSLELGDSALYFCASSDSGLAFNEQFFGPGTRLTVL.